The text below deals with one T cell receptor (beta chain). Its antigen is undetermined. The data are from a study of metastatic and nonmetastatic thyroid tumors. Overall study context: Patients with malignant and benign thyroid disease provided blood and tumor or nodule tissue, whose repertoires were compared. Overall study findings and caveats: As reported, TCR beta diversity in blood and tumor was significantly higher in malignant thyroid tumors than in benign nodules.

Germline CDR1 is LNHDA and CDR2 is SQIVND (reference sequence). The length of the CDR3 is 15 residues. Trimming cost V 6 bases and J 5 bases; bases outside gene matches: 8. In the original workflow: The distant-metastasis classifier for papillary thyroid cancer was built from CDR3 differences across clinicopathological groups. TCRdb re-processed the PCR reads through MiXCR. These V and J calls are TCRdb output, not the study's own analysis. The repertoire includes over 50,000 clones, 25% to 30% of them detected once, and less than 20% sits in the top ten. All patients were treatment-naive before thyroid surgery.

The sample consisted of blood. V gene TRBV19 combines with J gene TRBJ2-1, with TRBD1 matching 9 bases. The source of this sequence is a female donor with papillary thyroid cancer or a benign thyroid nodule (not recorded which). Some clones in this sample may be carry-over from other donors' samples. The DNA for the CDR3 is TGTGCCAGTAGCACCCGGGACAGGGAGAACAATGAGCAGTTCTTC. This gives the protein CASSTRDRENNEQFF.